This T cell receptor (beta chain) was obtained from a study of OX40 agonist ivuxolimab in advanced cancers. Overall study results and limits: The antigens recognized by the expanded peripheral T cells, that is their antigen specificity, were not determined. Near-lowest levels of clonal expansion characterized partial responders at 0.1-3.0 mg/kg.

The CDR3 covers 14 residues. V lost 5 bases, J lost 3 bases, and 11 bases lay in between. Germline assignment: CDR1 LNHDA and CDR2 SQIVND (reference sequence). With regard to this clone: The antigen is unknown.

Profiling relied on immunoSEQ multiplex PCR, and the TCRdb table lists in-frame clones only, not all of them. Among tens of thousands of clones listed, roughly 89% were seen once. The TCR sequence derives from an adult with an advanced solid tumor such as melanoma, head and neck, liver or kidney cancer. Here the sequenced sample was CD4+ or CD8+ T cells sorted from blood, taken in a trial of the OX40 agonist ivuxolimab. The rearrangement joins TRBV19 to TRBJ1-5; D is perhaps TRBD1 (6 bases). The CDR3 nucleotides read TGTGCCAGTAGTGGGGGCCCCGCCAATCAGCCCCAGCATTTT. It yields the protein CASSGGPANQPQHF.